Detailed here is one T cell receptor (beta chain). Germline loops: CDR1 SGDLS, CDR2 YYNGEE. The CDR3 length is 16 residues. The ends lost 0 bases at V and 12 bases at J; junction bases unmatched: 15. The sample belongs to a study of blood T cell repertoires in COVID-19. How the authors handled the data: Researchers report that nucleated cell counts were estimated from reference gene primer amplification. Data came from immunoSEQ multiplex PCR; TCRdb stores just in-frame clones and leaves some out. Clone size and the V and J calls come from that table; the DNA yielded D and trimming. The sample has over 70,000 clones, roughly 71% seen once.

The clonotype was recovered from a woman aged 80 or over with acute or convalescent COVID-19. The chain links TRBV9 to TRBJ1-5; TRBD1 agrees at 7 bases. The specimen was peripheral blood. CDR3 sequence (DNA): TGTGCCAGCAGCGTAGGAGGGAGGTCAGGGGGGTTTCTCCAGCATTTT. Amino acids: CASSVGGRSGGFLQHF.